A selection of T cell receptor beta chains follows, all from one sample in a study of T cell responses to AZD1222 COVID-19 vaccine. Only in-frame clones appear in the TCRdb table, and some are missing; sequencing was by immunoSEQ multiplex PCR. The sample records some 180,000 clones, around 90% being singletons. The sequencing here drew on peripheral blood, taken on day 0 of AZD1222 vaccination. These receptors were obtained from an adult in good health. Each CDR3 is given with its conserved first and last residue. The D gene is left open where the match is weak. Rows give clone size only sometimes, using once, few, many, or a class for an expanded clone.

CDR3aa: CASSNKRGRVSYNEQFF
CDR3nt: TGTGCCAGTAGCAATAAAAGGGGCAGGGTATCCTACAATGAGCAGTTCTTC
abundance: -
d_gene: -
v_gene: TRBV19
len: 17
j_gene: TRBJ2-1

CDR3aa: CASSPLRASGTQETQYF
CDR3nt: TGTGCCAGCTCACCACTTCGTGCTAGCGGGACTCAAGAGACCCAGTACTTC
abundance: -
d_gene: TRBD2
v_gene: TRBV18
len: 17
j_gene: TRBJ2-5

CDR3aa: CASSHIGWDTEAFF
CDR3nt: TGTGCCAGTAGCCACATCGGTTGGGATACTGAAGCTTTCTTT
abundance: -
d_gene: -
v_gene: TRBV19
len: 14
j_gene: TRBJ1-1

CDR3aa: CASSTSGALLYEQYF
CDR3nt: TGTGCCAGTAGTACCTCAGGGGCCTTGCTCTACGAGCAGTACTTC
abundance: -
d_gene: -
v_gene: TRBV19
len: 15
j_gene: TRBJ2-7

CDR3aa: CASSQENTGELFF
CDR3nt: TGTGCCAGCAGCCAAGAAAACACCGGGGAGCTGTTTTTT
abundance: -
d_gene: -
v_gene: TRBV14
len: 13
j_gene: TRBJ2-2

CDR3aa: CASSPWGQKVVVNTEAFF
CDR3nt: TGCGCCAGCAGCCCATGGGGACAGAAGGTAGTCGTGAACACTGAAGCTTTCTTT
abundance: -
d_gene: TRBD1
v_gene: TRBV5-1
len: 18
j_gene: TRBJ1-1

CDR3aa: CASSPGQGNQPQHF
CDR3nt: TGTGCCAGCAGTCCCGGACAGGGCAATCAGCCCCAGCATTTT
abundance: few
d_gene: TRBD1
v_gene: TRBV27
len: 14
j_gene: TRBJ1-5

CDR3aa: CASSDYTRALYGYTF
CDR3nt: TGTGCCAGCAGTGACTACACCCGGGCCCTCTATGGCTACACCTTC
abundance: -
d_gene: -
v_gene: TRBV6-2/TRBV6-3
len: 15
j_gene: TRBJ1-2

CDR3aa: CASRSNSGANVLTF
CDR3nt: TGTGCCAGCAGAAGTAACTCTGGGGCCAACGTCCTGACTTTC
abundance: -
d_gene: -
v_gene: TRBV3-1/TRBV3-2
len: 14
j_gene: TRBJ2-6

CDR3aa: CASSLPLLVGADGYTF
CDR3nt: TGTGCCAGCAGCTTACCCCTTCTTGTGGGGGCGGATGGCTACACCTTC
abundance: -
d_gene: -
v_gene: TRBV11-3
len: 16
j_gene: TRBJ1-2

CDR3aa: CASSPDRGRLNTEAFF
CDR3nt: TGTGCCAGCTCACCCGATAGAGGGCGGTTGAACACTGAAGCTTTCTTT
abundance: -
d_gene: -
v_gene: TRBV18
len: 16
j_gene: TRBJ1-1

CDR3aa: CASSVVTSAGEQFF
CDR3nt: TGTGCCAGCAGCGTAGTTACTAGCGCCGGTGAGCAGTTCTTC
abundance: -
d_gene: TRBD2
v_gene: TRBV9
len: 14
j_gene: TRBJ2-1

CDR3aa: CAISGREGYEQYF
CDR3nt: TGTGCCATCAGTGGCCGAGAGGGCTACGAGCAGTACTTC
abundance: -
d_gene: -
v_gene: TRBV10-3
len: 13
j_gene: TRBJ2-7

CDR3aa: CASSLRGQTYEQYF
CDR3nt: TGCGCCAGCAGCTTGCGGGGACAAACCTACGAGCAGTACTTC
abundance: -
d_gene: -
v_gene: TRBV5-1
len: 14
j_gene: TRBJ2-7

CDR3aa: CASSLRGTGISGNTIYF
CDR3nt: TGTGCCAGCAGCTTACGGGGGACAGGGATCTCTGGAAACACCATATATTTT
abundance: once
d_gene: TRBD1
v_gene: TRBV11-2
len: 17
j_gene: TRBJ1-3

CDR3aa: CASSLAPEQFF
CDR3nt: TGTGCCAGCAGCTTAGCGCCTGAGCAGTTCTTC
abundance: -
d_gene: -
v_gene: TRBV7-9
len: 11
j_gene: TRBJ2-1

CDR3aa: CASSLTGGEQYF
CDR3nt: TGTGCCAGCTCATTGACAGGAGGTGAGCAGTACTTC
abundance: -
d_gene: -
v_gene: TRBV18
len: 12
j_gene: TRBJ2-7

CDR3aa: CASSSDRARGYTF
CDR3nt: TGTGCCAGCAGTTCCGACAGGGCTAGAGGCTACACCTTC
abundance: once
d_gene: TRBD1
v_gene: TRBV6-5
len: 13
j_gene: TRBJ1-2

CDR3aa: CATSSFGTGSFYGYTF
CDR3nt: TGTGCCACCAGTTCCTTTGGGACAGGGAGCTTCTATGGCTACACCTTC
abundance: -
d_gene: TRBD1
v_gene: TRBV19
len: 16
j_gene: TRBJ1-2

CDR3aa: CASSLEGFGMNTEAFF
CDR3nt: TGTGCCAGCAGCTTAGAGGGGTTTGGGATGAACACTGAAGCTTTCTTT
abundance: -
d_gene: -
v_gene: TRBV11-2
len: 16
j_gene: TRBJ1-1

CDR3aa: CASSYLNSQPQHF
CDR3nt: TGTGCCAGCAGTTACCTCAACAGTCAGCCCCAGCATTTT
abundance: -
d_gene: -
v_gene: TRBV12-3/TRBV12-4
len: 13
j_gene: TRBJ1-5

CDR3aa: CASSLGRGNYGYTF
CDR3nt: TGCGCCAGCAGCTTGGGCAGGGGGAACTATGGCTACACCTTC
abundance: -
d_gene: TRBD1
v_gene: TRBV5-1
len: 14
j_gene: TRBJ1-2

CDR3aa: CASGRVVNTEAFF
CDR3nt: TGCGCCAGCGGGAGGGTTGTGAACACTGAAGCTTTCTTT
abundance: -
d_gene: -
v_gene: TRBV10-2
len: 13
j_gene: TRBJ1-1

CDR3aa: CAISTGGAFQPQHF
CDR3nt: TGTGCCATATCGACAGGGGGCGCATTTCAGCCCCAGCATTTT
abundance: -
d_gene: TRBD1
v_gene: TRBV10-3
len: 14
j_gene: TRBJ1-5

CDR3aa: CASSLAGQGNTEAFF
CDR3nt: TGTGCCAGCAGCTTAGCCGGACAGGGGAACACTGAAGCTTTCTTT
abundance: -
d_gene: TRBD1
v_gene: TRBV7-6
len: 15
j_gene: TRBJ1-1

CDR3aa: CASRRQGRGTEAFF
CDR3nt: TGTGCCAGCAGACGCCAGGGCCGGGGGACTGAAGCTTTCTTT
abundance: -
d_gene: -
v_gene: TRBV11-2
len: 14
j_gene: TRBJ1-1

CDR3aa: CASSLKAGAYNSPLHF
CDR3nt: TGTGCCAGCAGTTTAAAGGCAGGGGCCTATAATTCACCCCTCCACTTT
abundance: -
d_gene: -
v_gene: TRBV27
len: 16
j_gene: TRBJ1-6

CDR3aa: CSASEGYGYTF
CDR3nt: TGCAGTGCTAGTGAGGGTTATGGCTACACCTTC
abundance: -
d_gene: -
v_gene: TRBV20-1
len: 11
j_gene: TRBJ1-2

CDR3aa: CASSEGDVRNQPQHF
CDR3nt: TGTGCCAGCAGTGAGGGGGACGTACGCAATCAGCCCCAGCATTTT
abundance: -
d_gene: -
v_gene: TRBV2
len: 15
j_gene: TRBJ1-5

CDR3aa: CASSGDPIGLGELFF
CDR3nt: TGTGCCAGCTCGGGCGACCCTATAGGCCTCGGGGAGCTGTTTTTT
abundance: -
d_gene: -
v_gene: TRBV18
len: 15
j_gene: TRBJ2-2

CDR3aa: CASSSPARAEAFF
CDR3nt: TGTGCCAGCAGCTCCCCCGCTAGGGCTGAAGCTTTCTTT
abundance: -
d_gene: -
v_gene: TRBV11-2
len: 13
j_gene: TRBJ1-1

CDR3aa: CASSARDSKGNTIYF
CDR3nt: TGTGCCAGCAGCGCCCGGGACAGCAAAGGAAACACCATATATTTT
abundance: -
d_gene: TRBD1
v_gene: TRBV9
len: 15
j_gene: TRBJ1-3

CDR3aa: CASSRRRAYGYTF
CDR3nt: TGTGCCAGCAGCCGACGCAGGGCCTATGGCTACACCTTC
abundance: few
d_gene: -
v_gene: TRBV12-3/TRBV12-4
len: 13
j_gene: TRBJ1-2

CDR3aa: CASSLRSRTSGSYYEQYF
CDR3nt: TGCGCCAGCAGCTTGCGGTCAAGGACTAGCGGGAGTTATTACGAGCAGTACTTC
abundance: once
d_gene: TRBD2
v_gene: TRBV5-1
len: 18
j_gene: TRBJ2-7

CDR3aa: CASRGQGYIQYF
CDR3nt: TGTGCCAGTCGTGGACAGGGTTACATTCAGTACTTC
abundance: once
d_gene: -
v_gene: TRBV21-1
len: 12
j_gene: TRBJ2-4

CDR3aa: CASKRGGTTNTQYF
CDR3nt: TGTGCCAGCAAGCGGGGCGGGACCACGAATACGCAGTATTTT
abundance: once
d_gene: TRBD2
v_gene: TRBV2
len: 14
j_gene: TRBJ2-3

CDR3aa: CASSPSRGQGSYNEQFF
CDR3nt: TGCGCCAGCAGCCCATCTCGTGGACAGGGAAGTTACAATGAGCAGTTCTTC
abundance: once
d_gene: TRBD1
v_gene: TRBV5-1
len: 17
j_gene: TRBJ2-1

CDR3aa: CASSLSRSPTRTQYF
CDR3nt: TGTGCCAGCAGTTTATCCCGCTCCCCCACGCGGACGCAGTATTTT
abundance: -
d_gene: -
v_gene: TRBV27
len: 15
j_gene: TRBJ2-3

CDR3aa: CASSLRGGNGYTF
CDR3nt: TGTGCCAGCTCCCTCAGGGGCGGGAATGGCTACACCTTC
abundance: -
d_gene: -
v_gene: TRBV18
len: 13
j_gene: TRBJ1-2

CDR3aa: CASSLVVTGAPGNIQYF
CDR3nt: TGCGCCAGCAGCTTGGTGGTGACAGGGGCCCCAGGGAACATTCAGTACTTC
abundance: -
d_gene: TRBD1
v_gene: TRBV5-1
len: 17
j_gene: TRBJ2-4

CDR3aa: CASSPPISGGDEQFF
CDR3nt: TGTGCCAGCTCACCACCGATTAGCGGGGGGGATGAGCAGTTCTTC
abundance: once
d_gene: TRBD2
v_gene: TRBV18
len: 15
j_gene: TRBJ2-1

CDR3aa: CASSQDHRQNTEAFF
CDR3nt: TGCGCCAGCAGCCAAGATCACCGACAGAACACTGAAGCTTTCTTT
abundance: few
d_gene: -
v_gene: TRBV4-3
len: 15
j_gene: TRBJ1-1

CDR3aa: CASSQERPVGNQPQHF
CDR3nt: TGTGCCAGCAGCCAAGAGAGGCCTGTGGGCAATCAGCCCCAGCATTTT
abundance: once
d_gene: -
v_gene: TRBV3-1/TRBV3-2
len: 16
j_gene: TRBJ1-5

CDR3aa: CASSLSHTEAFF
CDR3nt: TGTGCCAGCAGCCTAAGCCACACTGAAGCTTTCTTT
abundance: -
d_gene: -
v_gene: TRBV7-9
len: 12
j_gene: TRBJ1-1

CDR3aa: CASNLQGRTEAFF
CDR3nt: TGTGCCAGCAATTTACAGGGGCGTACTGAAGCTTTCTTT
abundance: -
d_gene: TRBD1
v_gene: TRBV27
len: 13
j_gene: TRBJ1-1

CDR3aa: CASSFSLGRSNSPLHF
CDR3nt: TGTGCCAGCAGCTTTTCCCTGGGACGGTCAAATTCACCCCTCCACTTT
abundance: -
d_gene: -
v_gene: TRBV11-2
len: 16
j_gene: TRBJ1-6

CDR3aa: CASSPQEVPYNEQFF
CDR3nt: TGTGCCAGCAGCCCCCAGGAAGTACCCTACAATGAGCAGTTCTTC
abundance: few
d_gene: -
v_gene: TRBV3-1/TRBV3-2
len: 15
j_gene: TRBJ2-1

CDR3aa: CASGALPGQPQHF
CDR3nt: TGTGCCAGCGGGGCCCTCCCTGGGCAGCCCCAGCATTTT
abundance: -
d_gene: -
v_gene: TRBV2
len: 13
j_gene: TRBJ1-5

CDR3aa: CATGIVGEQYF
CDR3nt: TGTGCCACGGGAATCGTCGGGGAGCAGTACTTC
abundance: -
d_gene: -
v_gene: TRBV19
len: 11
j_gene: TRBJ2-7

CDR3aa: CASSIGPLSEAFF
CDR3nt: TGTGCCAGTAGTATTGGTCCCCTATCGGAAGCTTTCTTT
abundance: once
d_gene: -
v_gene: TRBV19
len: 13
j_gene: TRBJ1-1

CDR3aa: CASSRDRGHTGNTIYF
CDR3nt: TGTGCCAGCAGCCGGGACAGGGGGCACACTGGAAACACCATATATTTT
abundance: -
d_gene: TRBD1
v_gene: TRBV4-2
len: 16
j_gene: TRBJ1-3

CDR3aa: CASSHYGAGAFF
CDR3nt: TGTGCCAGCAGCCACTACGGGGCTGGAGCTTTCTTT
abundance: -
d_gene: -
v_gene: TRBV11-2
len: 12
j_gene: TRBJ1-1